This entry lists 10 T cell receptor beta chains sequenced from one sample in a study of blood T cell repertoires in COVID-19. Sequencing was performed with immunoSEQ multiplex PCR; in TCRdb, only in-frame clones are kept and a portion is missing. Among about 75,000 clones listed, 80% to 90% were seen once. The sequenced sample consisted of peripheral blood. These receptors all come from an elderly man with COVID-19, enrolled during active disease.

The genes are TRBV19 and TRBJ2-7; a possible D gene is TRBD2 (5 bases). CDR3 length: 16 residues. Germline CDR1 is LNHDA and CDR2 is SQIVND (reference sequence). Trimming took off 3 bases at V and 2 bases at J, with 17 bases between the two ends. The CDR3 region is CASSILTGNRAYEQYF. The CDR3, as DNA: TGTGCCAGTAGTATCTTAACCGGGAATCGCGCCTACGAGCAGTACTTC.

The chain joins TRBV2 to TRBJ1-4; D is ambiguous. CDR3 length equals 15 residues. The germline gives CDR1 SNHLY, CDR2 FYNNEI. Between the trimmed V and J ends, which lost 7 bases and 4 bases, there was a span of 16 bases. As DNA, the CDR3 is TGTGCCAGCACCTTCCTCGGGTGGCATAATGAAAAACTGTTTTTT. As protein: CASTFLGWHNEKLFF. Full variable domain (remainder filled in from reference TRBV2 and TRBJ1-4): EPEVTQTPSHQVTQMGQEVILRCVPISNHLYFYWYRQILGQKVEFLVSFYNNEISEKSEIFDDQFSVERPDGSNFTLKIRSTKLEDSAMYFCASTFLGWHNEKLFFGSGTQLSVL.

The chain recombines TRBV27 with TRBJ2-1, with D hard to call. V was trimmed by 5 bases and J by 0 bases, leaving 11 bases between them. The CDR3 is 15 amino acids. Germline assignment: CDR1 MNHEY and CDR2 SMNVEV (reference sequence). CDR3 coding DNA: TGTGCCAGCAGTCCTAACCCAAGCTCCTACAATGAGCAGTTCTTC. Translating gives CASSPNPSSYNEQFF.

The rearrangement uses TRBV9 and TRBJ2-2, with 10 bases identical to TRBD1. CDR1 is SGDLS, CDR2 YYNGEE, per germline. This CDR3 has 16 amino acids. J lost 6 bases, V lost 0 bases, and 5 bases had no gene match. This CDR3 is CASSVGDRGRAGELFF. The CDR3 coding sequence is TGTGCCAGCAGCGTAGGGGACAGGGGTAGGGCCGGGGAGCTGTTTTTT.

In nucleotides, the CDR3 is TGTGCCAGCATCGGACAGGCCTATAGCAATCAGCCCCAGCATTTT. It encodes CASIGQAYSNQPQHF. The chain recombines TRBV6-5 with TRBJ1-5, with 7 nucleotides matching TRBD1. Germline V gives CDR1 MNHEY, CDR2 SVGAGI. After removal of 7 bases from V and 0 bases from J, the junction contained 6 bases not matched to a gene. CDR3 length: 15 residues.

This clone was recorded once. The J gene is TRBJ2-1, the V gene TRBV28, with 11 bases aligning to TRBD2. J was trimmed by 0 bases and V by 7 bases; bases with no gene match: 8. This CDR3 has 17 residues. Germline V lookup: CDR1 MDHEN, CDR2 SYDVKM. This CDR3 reads CASTPSGGSSSYNEQFF. The CDR3 DNA sequence: TGTGCCAGCACCCCTAGCGGGGGGTCAAGCTCCTACAATGAGCAGTTCTTC.

The genes are TRBV7-3 and TRBJ2-1, with 12 nucleotides matching TRBD2. Germline V gives CDR1 SGHTA, CDR2 FQGTGA. The ends lost 5 bases at V and 7 bases at J; junction bases unmatched: 6. The CDR3 is made up of 15 amino acids. CDR3 sequence (DNA): TGTGCCAGCAGCCCGAGACTAGCGGGGGTTAATGAGCAGTTCTTC. Its translation: CASSPRLAGVNEQFF.

The V call is TRBV6-5, the J call TRBJ1-5; D gene uncertain. Germline V gene sequence: CDR1 MNHEY, CDR2 SVGAGI. This CDR3 has 14 amino acids. Between the trimmed V and J ends, which lost 6 bases and 7 bases, there was a span of 16 bases. The CDR3 sequence: CASSPGGMAQPQHF. The CDR3 DNA is TGTGCCAGCAGCCCGGGAGGGATGGCGCAGCCCCAGCATTTT.

J is TRBJ2-4 and V is TRBV11-2; D is possibly TRBD2 (6 bases). The CDR3 runs to 15 residues. CDR1 SGHAT and CDR2 FQNNGV come from the germline V gene. The V and J ends lost 5 bases and 5 bases respectively, with 16 bases between them. As DNA, the CDR3 is TGTGCCAGCAGCCCCCGCGGGTGGGGGGAAAACATTCAGTACTTC. Translating it yields CASSPRGWGENIQYF.

J is TRBJ2-7 and V is TRBV29-1, with 13 bases matching TRBD2. The V gene's germline CDR1 is SQVTM and CDR2 ANQGSEA. The CDR3 has 12 amino acids. The trim removed 6 bases at V and 6 bases at J, leaving 2 bases unmatched. This chain's CDR3 is CSVGLAGVEQYF. DNA for the CDR3: TGCAGCGTCGGACTAGCGGGGGTCGAGCAGTACTTC.